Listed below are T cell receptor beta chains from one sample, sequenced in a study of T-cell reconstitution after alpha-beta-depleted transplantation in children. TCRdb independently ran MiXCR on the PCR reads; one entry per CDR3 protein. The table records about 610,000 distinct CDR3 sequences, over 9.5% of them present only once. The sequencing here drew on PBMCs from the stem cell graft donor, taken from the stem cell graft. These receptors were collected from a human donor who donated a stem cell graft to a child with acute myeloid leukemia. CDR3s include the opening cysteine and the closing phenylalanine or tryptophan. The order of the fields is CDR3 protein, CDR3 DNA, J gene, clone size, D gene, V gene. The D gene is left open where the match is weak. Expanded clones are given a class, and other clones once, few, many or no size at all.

cdr3_aa: CSVRGEGTGMIETQYF
cdr3_nt: TGCAGTGTCAGGGGGGAGGGGACAGGCATGATTGAGACCCAGTACTTC
j_call: TRBJ2-5
clone_size: .
d_call: .
v_call: TRBV20-1

cdr3_aa: CASSELLNTGELFF
cdr3_nt: TGTGCCAGCAGTGAGTTACTGAACACCGGGGAGCTGTTTTTT
j_call: TRBJ2-2
clone_size: few
d_call: .
v_call: TRBV6-1

cdr3_aa: CASSQGLSSGTRDTQYF
cdr3_nt: TGCGCCAGCAGCCAAGGACTTTCTAGCGGGACCAGAGATACGCAGTATTTT
j_call: TRBJ2-3
clone_size: many
d_call: TRBD2
v_call: TRBV4-3

cdr3_aa: CSAHRTSGTLTDTQYF
cdr3_nt: TGCAGTGCTCATCGGACTAGCGGGACCCTCACAGATACGCAGTATTTT
j_call: TRBJ2-3
clone_size: many
d_call: TRBD2
v_call: TRBV20-1

cdr3_aa: CASSLWGGKNTGELFF
cdr3_nt: TGTGCCAGCAGCTTATGGGGCGGGAAAAACACCGGGGAGCTGTTTTTT
j_call: TRBJ2-2
clone_size: many
d_call: .
v_call: TRBV7-3

cdr3_aa: CASKDRGSLTGELFF
cdr3_nt: TGTGCCAGCAAGGACAGGGGTTCTCTGACCGGGGAGCTGTTTTTT
j_call: TRBJ2-2
clone_size: .
d_call: TRBD1
v_call: TRBV27

cdr3_aa: CASSAPDRGSYEQYF
cdr3_nt: TGTGCCAGCAGCGCCCCTGACAGGGGATCCTACGAGCAGTACTTC
j_call: TRBJ2-7
clone_size: .
d_call: TRBD1
v_call: TRBV7-9

cdr3_aa: CSAGPISGGGADTQYF
cdr3_nt: TGCAGTGCGGGTCCCATTAGCGGAGGGGGAGCAGATACGCAGTATTTT
j_call: TRBJ2-3
clone_size: .
d_call: .
v_call: TRBV20-1

cdr3_aa: CSYNPGTDTQYF
cdr3_nt: TGCAGCTACAATCCCGGCACAGATACGCAGTATTTT
j_call: TRBJ2-3
clone_size: few
d_call: .
v_call: TRBV29-1

cdr3_aa: CASSYSDGRANYGYTF
cdr3_nt: TGTGCCAGCAGTTACTCGGACGGCAGAGCTAACTATGGCTACACCTTC
j_call: TRBJ1-2
clone_size: .
d_call: .
v_call: TRBV6-2/TRBV6-3

cdr3_aa: CASSRGLYGYTF
cdr3_nt: TGCGCCAGCAGCAGGGGTCTCTATGGCTACACCTTC
j_call: TRBJ1-2
clone_size: few
d_call: .
v_call: TRBV5-1

cdr3_aa: CASSQSGLAPYNEQFF
cdr3_nt: TGCGCCAGCAGCCAATCTGGACTAGCCCCCTACAATGAGCAGTTCTTC
j_call: TRBJ2-1
clone_size: .
d_call: TRBD2
v_call: TRBV4-3

cdr3_aa: CSARDLAGGHEQYF
cdr3_nt: TGCAGTGCTAGAGATCTAGCGGGAGGCCACGAGCAGTACTTC
j_call: TRBJ2-7
clone_size: few
d_call: TRBD2
v_call: TRBV20-1

cdr3_aa: CASSPDGMTGELFF
cdr3_nt: TGTGCCAGCAGTCCAGATGGGATGACCGGGGAGCTGTTTTTT
j_call: TRBJ2-2
clone_size: .
d_call: .
v_call: TRBV12-3/TRBV12-4

cdr3_aa: CASSPFGYKREDYEQYF
cdr3_nt: TGTGCCAGCAGTCCTTTTGGGTATAAGCGGGAGGACTACGAGCAGTACTTC
j_call: TRBJ2-7
clone_size: few
d_call: TRBD2
v_call: TRBV27

cdr3_aa: CSVGGRVMDTQYF
cdr3_nt: TGCAGCGTTGGGGGACGGGTAATGGATACGCAGTATTTT
j_call: TRBJ2-3
clone_size: few
d_call: .
v_call: TRBV29-1

cdr3_aa: CASSHLKAAKNIQYF
cdr3_nt: TGTGCCAGCAGCCATTTGAAGGCGGCCAAAAACATTCAGTACTTC
j_call: TRBJ2-4
clone_size: .
d_call: .
v_call: TRBV3-1

cdr3_aa: CASSGQTGNGYTF
cdr3_nt: TGTGCCAGCAGTGGGCAGACAGGGAATGGCTACACCTTC
j_call: TRBJ1-2
clone_size: .
d_call: TRBD1
v_call: TRBV25-1

cdr3_aa: CSAEGGVTGELFF
cdr3_nt: TGCAGTGCCGAGGGGGGAGTCACCGGGGAGCTGTTTTTT
j_call: TRBJ2-2
clone_size: .
d_call: .
v_call: TRBV20-1

cdr3_aa: CSARLLAISYEQYF
cdr3_nt: TGCAGTGCTAGACTGTTAGCGATCTCCTACGAGCAGTACTTC
j_call: TRBJ2-7
clone_size: few
d_call: .
v_call: TRBV20-1

cdr3_aa: CSVLGRQGKSGANVLTF
cdr3_nt: TGCAGCGTGCTTGGAAGGCAGGGTAAATCTGGGGCCAACGTCCTGACTTTC
j_call: TRBJ2-6
clone_size: many
d_call: .
v_call: TRBV29-1

cdr3_aa: CASSGGTAYNEQFF
cdr3_nt: TGTGCCAGCAGCGGGGGGACAGCCTACAATGAGCAGTTCTTC
j_call: TRBJ2-1
clone_size: few
d_call: .
v_call: TRBV28

cdr3_aa: CASSEGGLGQPQHF
cdr3_nt: TGTGCCAGCAGTGAAGGAGGGTTGGGTCAGCCCCAGCATTTT
j_call: TRBJ1-5
clone_size: .
d_call: .
v_call: TRBV2

cdr3_aa: CASSLIGGPTDTQYF
cdr3_nt: TGTGCCAGCAGTTTAATAGGGGGACCCACAGATACGCAGTATTTT
j_call: TRBJ2-3
clone_size: many
d_call: .
v_call: TRBV27

cdr3_aa: CSASSSSGSTYNEQFF
cdr3_nt: TGCAGTGCTTCCTCCTCTAGCGGGAGTACATACAATGAGCAGTTCTTC
j_call: TRBJ2-1
clone_size: many
d_call: TRBD2
v_call: TRBV20-1

cdr3_aa: CASSLVVSGNGELFF
cdr3_nt: TGTGCCAGCAGCTTAGTTGTGTCAGGGAACGGGGAGCTGTTTTTT
j_call: TRBJ2-2
clone_size: few
d_call: .
v_call: TRBV7-2

cdr3_aa: CASGLFREAYEQYF
cdr3_nt: TGTGCTAGTGGTTTGTTCAGGGAGGCCTACGAGCAGTACTTC
j_call: TRBJ2-7
clone_size: many
d_call: .
v_call: TRBV12-5

cdr3_aa: CAISEGTVYQPQHF
cdr3_nt: TGTGCCATCAGTGAGGGGACAGTCTATCAGCCCCAGCATTTT
j_call: TRBJ1-5
clone_size: few
d_call: TRBD1
v_call: TRBV10-3

cdr3_aa: CSVELTSGRGGELFF
cdr3_nt: TGCAGCGTTGAGCTGACTAGCGGGAGAGGCGGGGAGCTGTTTTTT
j_call: TRBJ2-2
clone_size: few
d_call: TRBD2
v_call: TRBV29-1

cdr3_aa: CASSERDRVQPQHF
cdr3_nt: TGTGCCAGCAGTGAACGGGACAGGGTACAGCCCCAGCATTTT
j_call: TRBJ1-5
clone_size: few
d_call: TRBD1
v_call: TRBV2

cdr3_aa: CASSSPGGKTEAFF
cdr3_nt: TGTGCCAGCAGTTCCCCCGGGGGGAAGACTGAAGCTTTCTTT
j_call: TRBJ1-1
clone_size: few
d_call: .
v_call: TRBV28

cdr3_aa: CACCRPDLAVSSYNEQFF
cdr3_nt: TGTGCCTGCTGCCGCCCTGATCTAGCGGTAAGCTCCTACAATGAGCAGTTCTTC
j_call: TRBJ2-1
clone_size: .
d_call: TRBD2
v_call: TRBV12-3/TRBV12-4

cdr3_aa: CSARGGLAGGFGEQFF
cdr3_nt: TGCAGTGCTAGAGGTGGACTAGCGGGGGGATTTGGGGAGCAGTTCTTC
j_call: TRBJ2-1
clone_size: many
d_call: TRBD2
v_call: TRBV20-1

cdr3_aa: CASSLRQSYSPLHF
cdr3_nt: TGTGCCAGCAGTTTAAGACAGTCCTATTCACCCCTCCACTTT
j_call: TRBJ1-6
clone_size: few
d_call: .
v_call: TRBV12-3/TRBV12-4

cdr3_aa: CASSYLRLGRGSYEQYF
cdr3_nt: TGTGCCAGCAGTTATCTACGCCTTGGGCGCGGTTCCTACGAGCAGTACTTC
j_call: TRBJ2-7
clone_size: .
d_call: .
v_call: TRBV6-5

cdr3_aa: CASSQDGRREETQYF
cdr3_nt: TGTGCCAGCAGCCAAGATGGTCGGAGAGAAGAGACCCAGTACTTC
j_call: TRBJ2-5
clone_size: few
d_call: .
v_call: TRBV14

cdr3_aa: CASSLRQATDTQYF
cdr3_nt: TGTGCCAGCAGTCTACGACAGGCAACAGATACGCAGTATTTT
j_call: TRBJ2-3
clone_size: .
d_call: .
v_call: TRBV6-2/TRBV6-3

cdr3_aa: CSARGQAYYGYTF
cdr3_nt: TGCAGTGCTAGAGGACAGGCTTACTATGGCTACACCTTC
j_call: TRBJ1-2
clone_size: .
d_call: .
v_call: TRBV20-1

cdr3_aa: CASSEDSYQPQHF
cdr3_nt: TGTGCCAGCAGCGAGGACAGTTATCAGCCCCAGCATTTT
j_call: TRBJ1-5
clone_size: many
d_call: .
v_call: TRBV2

cdr3_aa: CAWSVARTGVADTQYF
cdr3_nt: TGTGCCTGGAGTGTAGCCCGGACAGGGGTGGCAGATACGCAGTATTTT
j_call: TRBJ2-3
clone_size: once
d_call: TRBD1
v_call: TRBV30

cdr3_aa: CASSLPPNTGELFF
cdr3_nt: TGTGCCAGCAGCCTACCCCCGAACACCGGGGAGCTGTTTTTT
j_call: TRBJ2-2
clone_size: many
d_call: .
v_call: TRBV12-3/TRBV12-4

cdr3_aa: CASRPTGFYGYTF
cdr3_nt: TGTGCCAGCAGACCGACAGGGTTCTATGGCTACACCTTC
j_call: TRBJ1-2
clone_size: few
d_call: TRBD1
v_call: TRBV6-6

cdr3_aa: CASSRSNRDNEKLFF
cdr3_nt: TGTGCCAGCAGCCGTTCAAACAGAGACAATGAAAAACTGTTTTTT
j_call: TRBJ1-4
clone_size: many
d_call: .
v_call: TRBV4-2

cdr3_aa: CSAATGLSTDTQYF
cdr3_nt: TGCAGTGCTGCGACGGGACTAAGCACAGATACGCAGTATTTT
j_call: TRBJ2-3
clone_size: many
d_call: TRBD2
v_call: TRBV20-1

cdr3_aa: CASSLAEQGTLAPLHF
cdr3_nt: TGCGCCAGCAGCTTGGCCGAACAGGGAACATTGGCACCCCTCCACTTT
j_call: TRBJ1-6
clone_size: few
d_call: .
v_call: TRBV5-1

cdr3_aa: CSARDSASTDTQYF
cdr3_nt: TGCAGTGCTAGGGACAGTGCCAGCACAGATACGCAGTATTTT
j_call: TRBJ2-3
clone_size: .
d_call: .
v_call: TRBV20-1

cdr3_aa: CASSMDSGSRYNEQFF
cdr3_nt: TGTGCCAGCAGTATGGATAGCGGGAGTAGATACAATGAGCAGTTCTTC
j_call: TRBJ2-1
clone_size: many
d_call: TRBD2
v_call: TRBV9

cdr3_aa: CASSLMASYEQYF
cdr3_nt: TGTGCCAGCAGTTTGATGGCCTCTTACGAGCAGTACTTC
j_call: TRBJ2-7
clone_size: .
d_call: .
v_call: TRBV12-3/TRBV12-4

cdr3_aa: CASSSRVSGNTIYF
cdr3_nt: TGTGCCAGCAGTTCTCGGGTGTCCGGAAACACCATATATTTT
j_call: TRBJ1-3
clone_size: .
d_call: .
v_call: TRBV11-2

cdr3_aa: CSARLPSGLAGSWEQYF
cdr3_nt: TGCAGTGCTAGACTGCCTAGCGGACTAGCGGGCTCCTGGGAGCAGTACTTC
j_call: TRBJ2-7
clone_size: few
d_call: TRBD2
v_call: TRBV20-1

cdr3_aa: CASSLRGQQRNSPLHF
cdr3_nt: TGTGCCAGCAGCTTGAGAGGACAGCAGAGAAATTCACCCCTCCACTTT
j_call: TRBJ1-6
clone_size: .
d_call: .
v_call: TRBV5-6

cdr3_aa: CASSETGLGPIGNEQFF
cdr3_nt: TGCGCCAGCAGCGAAACAGGACTAGGCCCAATAGGGAATGAGCAGTTCTTC
j_call: TRBJ2-1
clone_size: few
d_call: TRBD2
v_call: TRBV5-1

cdr3_aa: CASSLPGTQDEQYF
cdr3_nt: TGCGCCAGCAGCTTGCCCGGGACCCAGGACGAGCAGTACTTC
j_call: TRBJ2-7
clone_size: .
d_call: .
v_call: TRBV5-1

cdr3_aa: CASRRHRDSLYEQYF
cdr3_nt: TGTGCCAGCAGACGTCACCGGGACAGTCTCTACGAGCAGTACTTC
j_call: TRBJ2-7
clone_size: many
d_call: TRBD1
v_call: TRBV28

cdr3_aa: CASSLAPGLATNEQFF
cdr3_nt: TGCGCCAGCAGCCTAGCCCCGGGACTAGCGACCAATGAGCAGTTCTTC
j_call: TRBJ2-1
clone_size: .
d_call: TRBD2
v_call: TRBV5-1

cdr3_aa: CASSGDGRGNTEAFF
cdr3_nt: TGTGCCAGCAGTGGGGACGGACGGGGGAACACTGAAGCTTTCTTT
j_call: TRBJ1-1
clone_size: .
d_call: .
v_call: TRBV12-3/TRBV12-4

cdr3_aa: CASSSSGTGGIETQYF
cdr3_nt: TGTGCCAGCAGCTCCTCCGGCACAGGGGGCATAGAGACCCAGTACTTC
j_call: TRBJ2-5
clone_size: few
d_call: TRBD1
v_call: TRBV9

cdr3_aa: CSASVDRLIQETQYF
cdr3_nt: TGCAGTGCTAGCGTCGACAGGCTAATCCAAGAGACCCAGTACTTC
j_call: TRBJ2-5
clone_size: .
d_call: .
v_call: TRBV20-1